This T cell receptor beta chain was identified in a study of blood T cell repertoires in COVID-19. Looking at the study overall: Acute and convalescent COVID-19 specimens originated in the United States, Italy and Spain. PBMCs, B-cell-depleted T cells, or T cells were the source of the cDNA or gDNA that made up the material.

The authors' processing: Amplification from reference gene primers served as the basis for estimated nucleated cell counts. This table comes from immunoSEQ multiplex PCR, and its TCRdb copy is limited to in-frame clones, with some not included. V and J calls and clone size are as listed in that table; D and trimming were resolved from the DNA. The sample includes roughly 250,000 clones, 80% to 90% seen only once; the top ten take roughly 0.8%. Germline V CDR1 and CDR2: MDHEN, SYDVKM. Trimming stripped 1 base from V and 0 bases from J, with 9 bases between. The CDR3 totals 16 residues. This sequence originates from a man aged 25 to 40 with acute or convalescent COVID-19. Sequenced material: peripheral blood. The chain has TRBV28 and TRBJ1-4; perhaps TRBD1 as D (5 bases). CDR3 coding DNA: TGTGCCAGCAGTTTATTACGGGGGGCAACTAATGAAAAACTGTTTTTT. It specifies CASSLLRGATNEKLFF.